The next 17 T cell receptor beta chains were all read from a single sample in a study of T cell responses to AZD1222 COVID-19 vaccine. Profiling relied on immunoSEQ multiplex PCR, and the TCRdb table lists in-frame clones only, not all of them. The sample consists of fewer than 130,000 clones, around 89% of them appearing once. The specimen comprised peripheral blood, sampled on day 0 of AZD1222 vaccination. These TCRs come from an adult in good health.

The genes are TRBV11-3 and TRBJ2-3; 8 nucleotides line up with TRBD2. CDR1 is SGHNT, CDR2 YENEEA, per germline. The CDR3 contains 15 residues. Unmatched junction bases numbered 6, after V lost 4 bases and J lost 3 bases. CDR3 in DNA: TGTGCCAGCAGCTCCTCCGGACTAGCAACAGATACGCAGTATTTT. Its protein is CASSSSGLATDTQYF.

The chain couples TRBV15 to TRBJ1-5; D gene uncertain. Trimming cost V 4 bases and J 3 bases, with 13 bases left between them. This CDR3 has 15 residues. Per the germline V gene, CDR1 is LNHNV and CDR2 is YYDKDF (reference sequence). The CDR3 loop is CATSMGGWVNQPQHF. CDR3 nucleotide sequence: TGTGCCACCAGCATGGGAGGGTGGGTCAATCAGCCCCAGCATTTT.

This CDR3 reads CAWSLAGVSNEQFF. CDR3 coding DNA: TGTGCCTGGAGTCTAGCGGGAGTATCCAATGAGCAGTTCTTC. The chain links TRBV30 to TRBJ2-1, with 10 positions matching TRBD2. Germline V lookup: CDR1 GTSNPN, CDR2 SVGIG (reference sequence). CDR3 length: 14 amino acids. The J segment lost 6 bases and the V segment lost 2 bases, leaving 4 bases of the junction unmatched.

The chain recombines TRBV18 with TRBJ2-7, with a possible D match to TRBD1 (5 bases). V was cut by 3 bases and J by 5 bases, with 14 bases left in between. The CDR3 is 14 amino acids. CDR1 is KGHSH, CDR2 LQKENI, per germline. CDR3: CASSPAGYVHEQYF. The CDR3 bases are TGTGCCAGCTCACCCGCAGGGTATGTCCACGAGCAGTACTTC.

The chain carries TRBV5-6 and TRBJ2-7; 10 positions match TRBD1. The ends lost 5 bases at V and 1 base at J; junction bases unmatched: 6. Per germline, CDR1 SGHDT and CDR2 YYEEEE. The CDR3 consists of 15 residues. In DNA form, the CDR3 reads TGTGCCAGCAGACCCGACAGGGGGCGATCCTACGAGCAGTACTTC. Translation: CASRPDRGRSYEQYF.

V usage is TRBV12-3 or TRBV12-4 and J usage is TRBJ1-2; D not resolved. Trimming removed 5 bases at V and 8 bases at J, with 15 bases between. This CDR3 spans 13 amino acids. This CDR3 is CASSPFPWEGYTF. CDR3 in DNA: TGTGCCAGCAGTCCATTCCCCTGGGAAGGCTACACCTTC.

V gene TRBV19 combines with J gene TRBJ1-1, with D possibly matching TRBD1 (6 bases). CDR1 LNHDA and CDR2 SQIVND come from the germline V gene (reference sequence). Trimming took off 7 bases at V and 1 base at J, with 16 bases between the two ends. The CDR3 is made up of 15 amino acids. CDR3 DNA: TGTGCCAGTATTACTCCAGGGACATGGAACACTGAAGCTTTCTTT. The encoded protein is CASITPGTWNTEAFF.

This chain connects TRBV10-3 to TRBJ2-7; D remains unclear. CDR3 length: 11 amino acids. Germline CDR1 reads ENHRY; CDR2 reads SYGVKD. Deletions cut 9 bases from V and 6 bases from J, with 12 bases between. CDR3: CAMGSVVEQYF. DNA of the CDR3: TGTGCCATGGGCTCAGTAGTCGAGCAGTACTTC.

This chain joins TRBV11-2 and TRBJ2-3; 14 bases fit TRBD2. Looked up from germline, CDR1 is SGHAT and CDR2 is FQNNGV. V dropped 6 bases and J dropped 9; count of bases not matched to a gene: 8. The CDR3 loop spans 15 amino acids. As DNA, the CDR3 is TGTGCCAGCAGGGCGACTAGCGGGAGGGCCCCCACGCAGTATTTT. Translation gives CASRATSGRAPTQYF.

The chain carries TRBV10-3 and TRBJ2-3; D might be TRBD2 (6 bases). The CDR3 contains 13 residues. Germline lookup yields CDR1 ENHRY and CDR2 SYGVKD. The V end lost 10 bases, the J end lost 2 bases, and 13 bases lay between the germline ends. The CDR3 spells CATTSSYTDTQYF. The CDR3 bases are TGTGCCACCACTAGCTCTTACACAGATACGCAGTATTTT.

The chain uses TRBV14 and TRBJ1-1; D unclear. With 2 bases removed from V and 0 bases from J, the gap between germline ends came to 7 bases. The CDR3 totals 14 residues. CDR1 is SGHDN, CDR2 FVKESK, per germline. CDR3 sequence: CASSQYTLNTEAFF. DNA of the CDR3: TGTGCCAGCAGCCAATACACCCTGAACACTGAAGCTTTCTTT.

The chain couples TRBV19 to TRBJ1-5, with unresolved D. The CDR3 extends over 15 amino acids. Germline lookup yields CDR1 LNHDA and CDR2 SQIVND (reference sequence). Deletions cut 7 bases from V and 0 bases from J, with 13 bases between. The CDR3 spells CASTPLGYSNQPQHF. The CDR3 nucleotides read TGTGCCAGTACCCCGCTTGGGTATAGCAATCAGCCCCAGCATTTT. Together with reference TRBV19 and TRBJ1-5, the CDR3 gives the full variable domain: DGGITQSPKYLFRKEGQNVTLSCEQNLNHDAMYWYRQDPGQGLRLIYYSQIVNDFQKGDIAEGYSVSREKKESFPLTVTSAQKNPTAFYLCASTPLGYSNQPQHFGDGTRLSIL.

The CDR3 DNA follows: TGTGCCACCAGTGACGCCGGGACAGCGAACACTGAAGCTTTCTTT. Translated, it gives CATSDAGTANTEAFF. The V call is TRBV24-1, the J call TRBJ1-1; TRBD1 matches at 7 bases. This CDR3 region has 15 residues. Germline CDR1 KGHDR, CDR2 SFDVKD. The trim removed 4 bases at V and 1 base at J, leaving 5 bases unmatched.

This rearrangement joins TRBV30 to TRBJ1-5; D call uncertain. V was shortened by 3 bases and J by 7 bases, with 16 bases between the two germline ends. The CDR3 runs 14 residues. Germline CDR1 and CDR2: GTSNPN and SVGIG (reference sequence). CDR3: CAWSADVRGQPQHF. The DNA of the CDR3 is TGTGCCTGGAGCGCGGATGTCCGGGGACAGCCCCAGCATTTT.

The CDR3 bases are TGTGCCAGTAGTATGTGGGGGGGTGATAATCAGCCCCAGCATTTT. Amino acid sequence: CASSMWGGDNQPQHF. The gene calls are TRBV19 and TRBJ1-5, with D perhaps TRBD1 (5 bases). The length of the CDR3 is 15 residues. CDR1 is LNHDA and CDR2 is SQIVND in the germline V gene (reference sequence). V was cut by 3 bases and J by 4 bases, with 13 bases left in between.

The chain employs TRBV7-9 and TRBJ2-1; no definite D call. CDR3 length equals 13 residues. The V end was cut by 5 bases, the J end by 8 bases, with 13 bases between. Germline assignment: CDR1 SEHNR and CDR2 FQNEAQ (reference sequence). CDR3 bases: TGTGCCAGCAGCCTAACGACGGTTGATGAGCAGTTCTTC. Translating it yields CASSLTTVDEQFF.

This clone was seen a handful of times. This sequence joins TRBV6-2 or TRBV6-3 and TRBJ2-7, with TRBD1 identical over 10 bases. V lost 6 bases to trimming and J lost 6 bases; unmatched junction nucleotides: 17. This CDR3 is built from 17 residues. CDR1 and CDR2 (germline): MNHEY, SVGEGT. The CDR3 loop reads CASSPGGLRDRGSEQYF. The CDR3, as DNA: TGTGCCAGCAGCCCTGGCGGCCTCCGGGACAGGGGCAGCGAGCAGTACTTC.